The 10 T cell receptor beta chains in this list originate from one sample, sequenced in a study of T cell responses to AZD1222 COVID-19 vaccine. Using immunoSEQ multiplex PCR, the repertoire was profiled, and TCRdb retains in-frame clones only, with some absent. This sample has under 130,000 clones, with more than 75% found just once. The source material was peripheral blood, sampled on day 0 of AZD1222 vaccination. These receptors were taken from an adult in good health.

This clone was seen only a few times. The chain employs TRBV6-1 and TRBJ2-5; no firm D call. The V gene's germline CDR1 is MNHNS and CDR2 SASEGT. The CDR3 consists of 12 residues. Trimming took 1 base from V and 4 from J, leaving 4 bases between them. CDR3 protein: CASSEGIETQYF. The CDR3 nucleotides read TGTGCCAGCAGTGAAGGGATAGAGACCCAGTACTTC.

The chain uses TRBV7-3 and TRBJ1-3; D might be TRBD1 (5 bases). Deletions cut 5 bases from V and 4 bases from J, with 15 bases between. CDR1 and CDR2 (germline): SGHTA, FQGTGA. The CDR3 consists of 15 residues. CDR3 nucleotide sequence: TGTGCCAGCAGCCCCGGCGGGGGTTCAGGAAACACCATATATTTT. Amino acids: CASSPGGGSGNTIYF.

This chain joins TRBV24-1 and TRBJ2-1; 12 bases fit TRBD1. The CDR3 is made up of 16 amino acids. The trim removed 4 bases at V and 7 bases at J, leaving 7 bases unmatched. Germline values: CDR1 KGHDR, CDR2 SFDVKD. The chain's CDR3 is CATSDPGTGGGNEQFF. For the CDR3, the DNA is TGTGCCACCAGTGACCCAGGGACAGGGGGCGGGAATGAGCAGTTCTTC.

This clone has more than one count but fewer than ten. The genes are TRBV28 and TRBJ1-2; 9 bases match TRBD1. This CDR3 contains 13 residues. CDR1 and CDR2 (germline): MDHEN, SYDVKM. The V gene end was trimmed by 10 bases and the J gene end by 11 bases; junction bases not matched to a gene: 14. Here the CDR3 DNA reads TGTGCCACACCGAAGCCAGCCGGGACAGGGTACACCTTC. Protein product: CATPKPAGTGYTF.

The V gene is TRBV9, the J gene TRBJ1-2, with 10 bases identical to TRBD1. From germline, CDR1 is SGDLS and CDR2 YYNGEE. The CDR3 spans 14 residues. The V and J ends lost 3 bases and 5 bases, in that order; junction bases with no gene match: 4. In nucleotides, the CDR3 is TGTGCCAGCAGCGCCCGGGACAGGGGTTATGGCTACACCTTC. It codes for CASSARDRGYGYTF.

The CDR3, as DNA: TGTGCCAGCAGTTACCGAACACAGAACACTGAAGCTTTCTTT. Amino acids: CASSYRTQNTEAFF. The rearrangement links TRBV6-5 to TRBJ1-1; the D is unclear. CDR1 MNHEY and CDR2 SVGAGI come from the germline V gene. The CDR3 runs to 14 residues. Trimming cost V 2 bases and J 1 base, with 8 bases left between them.

The J gene is TRBJ2-2, the V gene TRBV9; no reliable D call. CDR1 is SGDLS, CDR2 YYNGEE, per germline. The CDR3 is 15 amino acids. Between the trimmed V and J ends, which lost 6 bases and 3 bases, there was a span of 15 bases. The CDR3 coding sequence is TGTGCCAGCACCCCCTCGGGCCATTACACCGGGGAGCTGTTTTTT. The encoded protein is CASTPSGHYTGELFF.

The chain is built from TRBV3-1 (or the pseudogene TRBV3-2) and TRBJ2-7; 7 bases are shared with TRBD2. The CDR3 is 15 residues long. The trim removed 0 bases at V and 4 bases at J, leaving 6 bases unmatched. Germline V gives CDR1 LGHDT, CDR2 YNNKEL (reference sequence). CDR3 in amino acids: CASSQEGGSRYEQYF. The CDR3, as DNA: TGTGCCAGCAGCCAAGAAGGCGGGAGTAGGTACGAGCAGTACTTC.

This chain connects TRBV18 to TRBJ2-7; D is perhaps TRBD2 (5 bases). Germline V lookup: CDR1 KGHSH, CDR2 LQKENI. The CDR3 is 13 amino acids. V was pared by 2 bases and J by 6 bases, with 11 bases between. The chain's CDR3 is CASSPAVDSEQYF. The CDR3 nucleotides are TGTGCCAGCTCACCAGCGGTGGACTCCGAGCAGTACTTC. The full variable domain, completed using reference TRBV18 and TRBJ2-7, is NAGVMQNPRHLVRRRGQEARLRCSPMKGHSHVYWYRQLPEEGLKFMVYLQKENIIDESGMPKERFSAEFPKEGPSILRIQQVVRGDSAAYFCASSPAVDSEQYFGPGTRLTVT.

The DNA of the CDR3 is TGTGCCAGTAGAAGACAGGTAGCTAATGAAAAACTGTTTTTT. It specifies CASRRQVANEKLFF. This sequence joins TRBV19 and TRBJ1-4; a weak D match, TRBD1 (6 bases). Trimming left V 6 bases short and J 3 bases short, with 11 bases between. The CDR3 is 14 residues long. From germline, CDR1 is LNHDA and CDR2 SQIVND (reference sequence).